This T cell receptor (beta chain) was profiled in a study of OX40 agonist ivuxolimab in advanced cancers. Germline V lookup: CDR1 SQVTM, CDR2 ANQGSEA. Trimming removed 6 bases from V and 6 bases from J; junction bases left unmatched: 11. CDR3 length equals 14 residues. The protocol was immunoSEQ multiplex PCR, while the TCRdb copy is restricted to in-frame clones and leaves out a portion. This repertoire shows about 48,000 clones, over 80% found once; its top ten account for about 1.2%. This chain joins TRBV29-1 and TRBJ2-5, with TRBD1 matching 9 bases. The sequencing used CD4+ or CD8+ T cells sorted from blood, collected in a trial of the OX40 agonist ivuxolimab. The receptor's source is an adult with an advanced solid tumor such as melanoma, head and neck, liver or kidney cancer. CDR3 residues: CSVAPGTGTQTQYF. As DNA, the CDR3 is TGCAGCGTGGCCCCCGGGACAGGGACACAGACCCAGTACTTC.